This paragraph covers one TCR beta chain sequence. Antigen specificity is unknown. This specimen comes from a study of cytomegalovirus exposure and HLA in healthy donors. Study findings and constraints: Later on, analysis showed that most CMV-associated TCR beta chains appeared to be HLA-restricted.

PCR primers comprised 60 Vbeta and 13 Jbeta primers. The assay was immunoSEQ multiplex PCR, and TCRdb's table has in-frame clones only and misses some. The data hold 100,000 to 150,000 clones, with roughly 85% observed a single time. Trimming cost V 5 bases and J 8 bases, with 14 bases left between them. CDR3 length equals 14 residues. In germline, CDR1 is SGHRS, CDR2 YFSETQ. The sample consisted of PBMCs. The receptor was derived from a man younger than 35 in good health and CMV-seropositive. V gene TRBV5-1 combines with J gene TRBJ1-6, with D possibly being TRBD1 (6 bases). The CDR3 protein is CASSPTGSHSPLHF. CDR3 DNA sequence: TGCGCCAGCAGTCCGACAGGATCCCATTCACCCCTCCACTTT.